The rows below give T cell receptor beta chains drawn from one sample of a study of graft-versus-host responses after intestinal transplantation. TCRdb's copy holds only in-frame clones and misses some; the assay was immunoSEQ multiplex PCR. The repertoire holds 4,000 or so clones, with about 82% as singletons. This specimen was ileum tissue, taken nearly 670 days after intestinal transplant. These receptors came from a human patient who received an intestinal transplant, so some T cells may come from the graft donor. Both conserved end residues are part of each CDR3. The D gene is left open where the match is weak. Rows give clone size only sometimes, using once, few, many, or a class for an expanded clone.

V,size,D,J,CDR3,DNA
TRBV19,NA,NA,TRBJ2-1,CASSSNVWNEQFF,TGTGCCAGTAGTTCCAACGTTTGGAATGAGCAGTTCTTC
TRBV25-1,few,NA,TRBJ2-7,CASSEYRGKGGAYEQYF,TGTGCCAGCAGTGAGTACCGGGGGAAGGGTGGGGCCTACGAGCAGTACTTC
TRBV11-3,once,NA,TRBJ1-2,CASSFQRTGYGYTF,TGTGCCAGCAGCTTCCAGCGGACGGGCTATGGCTACACCTTC
TRBV10-3,NA,NA,TRBJ1-1,CATRGVSDTEAFF,TGTGCCACAAGGGGAGTGAGCGACACTGAAGCTTTCTTT
TRBV6-5,NA,NA,TRBJ1-1,CASGREGGTEAFF,TGTGCCAGCGGCCGAGAAGGTGGAACTGAAGCTTTCTTT
TRBV5-4,NA,NA,TRBJ1-5,CARTSGESGPQHF,TGTGCCAGAACTTCAGGAGAAAGTGGGCCCCAGCATTTT
TRBV12-5,NA,NA,TRBJ2-6,CASGNGAGQSRANVLTF,TGTGCTAGTGGTAATGGTGCAGGACAAAGTCGGGCCAACGTCCTGACTTTC
TRBV5-1,NA,TRBD1,TRBJ2-3,CASSLETGGLTDTQYF,TGCGCCAGCAGCTTGGAGACAGGGGGTCTCACAGATACGCAGTATTTT
TRBV27,NA,NA,TRBJ2-7,CASSYLGPSYEQYF,TGTGCCAGCAGTTACCTCGGCCCCTCTTACGAGCAGTACTTC
TRBV4-1,NA,NA,TRBJ2-1,CASSQGLGPNEQFF,TGCGCCAGCAGCCAAGGACTAGGACCCAATGAGCAGTTCTTC
TRBV9,once,NA,TRBJ2-7,CASSKGFDEQYF,TGTGCCAGCAGTAAAGGTTTCGACGAGCAGTACTTC
TRBV7-9,once,NA,TRBJ1-5,CASSLGGPHQPQHF,TGTGCCAGCAGCTTAGGGGGTCCCCATCAGCCCCAGCATTTT
TRBV7-8,NA,NA,TRBJ2-7,CASSSSLEGNEQYF,TGTGCCAGCAGCTCGAGCCTTGAAGGGAACGAGCAGTACTTC
TRBV5-6,once,NA,TRBJ1-2,CASSLPAYGYTF,TGTGCCAGCAGCTTGCCCGCCTATGGCTACACCTTC
TRBV15,NA,NA,TRBJ1-1,CATSRDRHTEAFF,TGTGCCACCAGCAGAGACCGGCACACTGAAGCTTTCTTT
TRBV5-1,NA,TRBD1,TRBJ2-5,CASSRRGTGVETQYF,TGCGCCAGCAGCCGGAGGGGGACAGGGGTAGAGACCCAGTACTTC
TRBV18,NA,TRBD1,TRBJ1-3,CASSPQDRGASGNTIYF,TGTGCCAGCTCACCTCAGGACAGGGGCGCCTCTGGAAACACCATATATTTT
TRBV4-1,NA,NA,TRBJ1-5,CASSQLDSRPQHF,TGCGCCAGCAGCCAATTGGACAGCCGGCCCCAGCATTTT
TRBV29-1,NA,TRBD1,TRBJ2-7,CSVLEGGQRSYEQYF,TGCAGCGTTCTAGAAGGGGGACAGCGCTCCTACGAGCAGTACTTC
TRBV6-6,large,NA,TRBJ1-4,CASSYVERGEKLFF,TGTGCCAGCAGTTACGTGGAGAGGGGTGAAAAACTGTTTTTT
TRBV5-4,once,TRBD1,TRBJ1-2,CASSRQGGPLSYTF,TGTGCCAGCAGCCGACAGGGGGGACCTCTGAGCTACACCTTC
TRBV9,NA,NA,TRBJ2-3,CASSPRSNTDTQYF,TGTGCCAGCAGCCCCCGCAGCAACACAGATACGCAGTATTTT
TRBV6-5,NA,NA,TRBJ2-3,CASSRNKDTQYF,TGTGCCAGCAGTAGAAATAAAGATACGCAGTATTTT
TRBV7-3,NA,TRBD2,TRBJ2-1,CASSSPSGGGISYNEQFF,TGTGCCAGCAGCTCGCCTAGCGGGGGAGGAATCTCCTACAATGAGCAGTTCTTC
TRBV5-3,NA,TRBD2,TRBJ2-7,CAREFPPGGTPYEQYF,TGTGCCAGAGAGTTCCCCCCGGGGGGAACTCCTTACGAGCAGTACTTC
TRBV30,NA,TRBD1,TRBJ1-5,CAWNRGSNQPQHF,TGTGCCTGGAACAGGGGTAGCAATCAGCCCCAGCATTTT
TRBV7-8,NA,TRBD2,TRBJ2-3,CASSISGGLSTDTQYF,TGTGCCAGCAGCATTAGCGGGGGGCTTAGCACAGATACGCAGTATTTT
TRBV5-8,NA,NA,TRBJ1-6,CASSPKDEINSPLHF,TGTGCCAGCAGCCCTAAGGACGAGATAAATTCACCCCTCCACTTT
TRBV15,NA,NA,TRBJ2-3,CATSRDGQSSDTQYF,TGTGCCACCAGCAGAGATGGTCAGTCATCGGATACGCAGTATTTT
TRBV7-9,NA,NA,TRBJ2-2,CASSSNPVRSGELFF,TGTGCCAGCAGCTCCAACCCCGTAAGGTCCGGGGAGCTGTTTTTT
TRBV11-3,NA,NA,TRBJ2-7,CASSTGSSYEQYF,TGTGCCAGCAGCACCGGAAGCTCCTACGAGCAGTACTTC
TRBV6-5,NA,TRBD1,TRBJ2-2,CATEGANTGELFF,TGTGCCACCGAGGGGGCCAACACCGGGGAGCTGTTTTTT
TRBV25-1,NA,NA,TRBJ1-6,CASSDPGQFSPLHF,TGTGCCAGCAGTGACCCAGGACAGTTTTCACCCCTCCACTTT
TRBV9,NA,TRBD1,TRBJ2-3,CASSVGGRGRGDTQYF,TGTGCCAGCAGCGTAGGCGGCAGGGGGCGCGGGGATACGCAGTATTTT
TRBV9,few,NA,TRBJ1-3,CASSPLSTAYSGNTIYF,TGTGCCAGCAGCCCCCTAAGCACCGCATACTCTGGAAACACCATATATTTT
TRBV5-4,NA,TRBD1,TRBJ2-7,CASSGPDRGTHEQYF,TGTGCCAGCAGCGGCCCGGACAGGGGCACTCACGAGCAGTACTTC
TRBV9,NA,TRBD2,TRBJ2-5,CASSVDRGGLGETQYF,TGTGCCAGCAGCGTAGATCGGGGGGGCCTTGGAGAGACCCAGTACTTC
TRBV7-2,NA,NA,TRBJ2-5,CASSLALQETQYF,TGTGCCAGCAGCTTAGCTCTCCAAGAGACCCAGTACTTC
TRBV18,NA,NA,TRBJ2-2,CASSYILADTGELFF,TGTGCCAGCTCATACATACTAGCAGATACCGGGGAGCTGTTTTTT
TRBV6-1,NA,TRBD1,TRBJ2-7,CASSERVTGGYEQYF,TGTGCCAGCAGTGAAAGGGTGACAGGGGGCTACGAGCAGTACTTC
TRBV6-1,NA,NA,TRBJ1-2,CASSEQGYGYTF,TGTGCCAGCAGTGAACAGGGCTATGGCTACACCTTC
TRBV27,NA,TRBD1,TRBJ1-1,CASSYAPGGVRTEAFF,TGTGCCAGCAGCTACGCACCAGGGGGCGTCAGAACTGAAGCTTTCTTT
TRBV6-1,NA,TRBD1,TRBJ2-7,CASKLGQGNEQYF,TGTGCCAGCAAGTTGGGACAGGGGAACGAGCAGTACTTC
TRBV7-9,NA,NA,TRBJ1-1,CASSHTTDNTEAFF,TGTGCCAGCAGCCACACGACAGACAACACTGAAGCTTTCTTT
TRBV29-1,once,TRBD1,TRBJ1-1,CSVSYRGKENTEAFF,TGCAGCGTTAGCTACAGGGGTAAAGAGAACACTGAAGCTTTCTTT
TRBV25-1,NA,TRBD1,TRBJ2-7,CASSEGTATIYCGEQYF,TGTGCCAGCAGTGAAGGGACAGCCACAATCTACTGCGGCGAGCAGTACTTC
TRBV5-1,NA,TRBD1,TRBJ1-1,CASSPRTGGQLNTEAFF,TGCGCCAGCAGCCCCCGGACAGGGGGGCAGCTTAACACTGAAGCTTTCTTT
TRBV6-1,NA,NA,TRBJ2-1,CASRGGRSYNEQFF,TGTGCCAGCAGGGGGGGAAGGAGCTACAATGAGCAGTTCTTC
TRBV6-6,NA,TRBD1,TRBJ1-1,CASSRDRNEAFF,TGTGCCAGCAGTCGGGACAGAAACGAAGCTTTCTTT
TRBV27,once,NA,TRBJ2-7,CASSLSGGGAYEQYF,TGTGCCAGCAGTTTATCAGGCGGTGGGGCCTACGAGCAGTACTTC
TRBV6-1,NA,TRBD1,TRBJ2-1,CASRLQGWDDEQFF,TGTGCCAGCAGATTACAGGGGTGGGACGATGAGCAGTTCTTC
TRBV11-2,NA,TRBD2,TRBJ2-5,CALHPGLGEKTQYF,TGTGCCCTACACCCGGGACTAGGGGAAAAGACCCAGTACTTC
TRBV5-1,NA,TRBD2,TRBJ2-1,CASSGPNGSGGIIRQVHNEQFF,TGCGCCAGCAGCGGGCCGAACGGTAGCGGGGGGATAATCAGGCAGGTCCACAATGAGCAGTTCTTC
TRBV19,few,NA,TRBJ1-4,CASSFPLGGPNEKLFF,TGTGCCAGTAGTTTTCCCCTTGGGGGTCCTAATGAAAAACTGTTTTTT
TRBV21-1,NA,NA,TRBJ1-1,CASSKAEEGGETEAFF,TGTGCCAGCAGCAAAGCGGAGGAAGGGGGGGAAACTGAAGCTTTCTTT
TRBV27,NA,TRBD1,TRBJ1-1,CASSLGTGGARNTEAFF,TGTGCCAGCAGTTTAGGGACAGGGGGCGCTCGGAACACTGAAGCTTTCTTT
TRBV4-2,NA,NA,TRBJ2-5,CASSQVVLQETQYF,TGTGCCAGCAGCCAAGTTGTCCTCCAAGAGACCCAGTACTTC
TRBV6-5,NA,TRBD2,TRBJ2-5,CASSYSGGQQETQYF,TGTGCCAGCAGTTATAGCGGGGGCCAGCAAGAGACCCAGTACTTC
TRBV19,NA,NA,TRBJ1-1,CASSIDGRFRAFF,TGTGCCAGTAGTATAGATGGAAGGTTCCGAGCTTTCTTT